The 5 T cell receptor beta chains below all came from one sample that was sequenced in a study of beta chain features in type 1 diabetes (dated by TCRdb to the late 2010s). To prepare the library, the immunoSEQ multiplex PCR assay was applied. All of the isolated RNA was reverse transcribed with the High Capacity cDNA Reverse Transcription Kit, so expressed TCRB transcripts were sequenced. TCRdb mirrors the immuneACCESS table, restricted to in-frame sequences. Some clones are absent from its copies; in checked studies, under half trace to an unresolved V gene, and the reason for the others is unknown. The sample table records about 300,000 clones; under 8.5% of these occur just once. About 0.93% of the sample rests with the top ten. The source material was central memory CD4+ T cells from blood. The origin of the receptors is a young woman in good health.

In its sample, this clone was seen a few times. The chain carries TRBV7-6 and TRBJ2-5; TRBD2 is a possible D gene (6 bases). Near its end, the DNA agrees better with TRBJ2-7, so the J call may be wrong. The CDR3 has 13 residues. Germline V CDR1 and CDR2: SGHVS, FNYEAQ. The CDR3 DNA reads TGTGCCAGCAGCCCAATCGGGGGATACGAGCAGTACTTC. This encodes CASSPIGGYEQYF.

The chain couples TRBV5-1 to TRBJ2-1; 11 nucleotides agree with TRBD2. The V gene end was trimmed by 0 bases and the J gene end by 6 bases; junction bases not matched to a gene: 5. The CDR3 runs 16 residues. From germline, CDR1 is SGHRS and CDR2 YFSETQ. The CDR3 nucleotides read TGCGCCAGCAGCTTGGAATCCCTAGCGGGGGGCAATGAGCAGTTCTTC. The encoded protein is CASSLESLAGGNEQFF.

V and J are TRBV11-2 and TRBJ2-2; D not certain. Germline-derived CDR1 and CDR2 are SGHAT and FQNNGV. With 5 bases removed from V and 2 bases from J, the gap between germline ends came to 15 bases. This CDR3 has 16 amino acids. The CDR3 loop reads CASSPFDPGNTGELFF. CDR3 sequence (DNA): TGTGCCAGCAGCCCCTTCGATCCAGGCAACACCGGGGAGCTGTTTTTT. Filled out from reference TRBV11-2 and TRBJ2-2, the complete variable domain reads EAGVAQSPRYKIIEKRQSVAFWCNPISGHATLYWYQQILGQGPKLLIQFQNNGVVDDSQLPKDRFSAERLKGVDSTLKIQPAKLEDSAVYLCASSPFDPGNTGELFFGEGSRLTVL.

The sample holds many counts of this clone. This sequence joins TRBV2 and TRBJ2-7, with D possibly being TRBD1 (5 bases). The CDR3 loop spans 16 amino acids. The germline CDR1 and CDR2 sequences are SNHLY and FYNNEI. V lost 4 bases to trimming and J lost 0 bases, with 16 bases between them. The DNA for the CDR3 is TGTGCCAGCAGTGTTTGGGTCGGTGACAGCTCCTACGAGCAGTACTTC. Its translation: CASSVWVGDSSYEQYF.

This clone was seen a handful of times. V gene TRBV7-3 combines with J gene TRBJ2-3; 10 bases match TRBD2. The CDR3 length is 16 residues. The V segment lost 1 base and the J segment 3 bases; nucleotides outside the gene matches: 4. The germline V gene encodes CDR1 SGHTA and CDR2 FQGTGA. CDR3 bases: TGTGCCAGCAGCTTAAGTCCGGGACTAGCGACAGATACGCAGTATTTT. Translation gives CASSLSPGLATDTQYF.